Below are 10 T cell receptor gamma chains sequenced from a single sample in a study of gamma-delta chains in newborns, infants, children. TCRdb re-called the reads with CATT. This listing includes approximately 72 gamma-chain clones. Sequenced here: blood, sampled at baseline. The receptors originated from a child who was a newborn, infant or young child, either healthy, febrile or measles-vaccinated (not recorded which). This table probably holds off-target reads from a library built for another chain.

On this clone itself: No DNA is shown, since the ends of the CDR3 on it are uncertain; the CDR3 is the one TCRdb lists. No call exists for the J gene, whereas the V gene is TRGV9. The CDR3 region is 26 residues in length, termini included. CDR1 and CDR2 (germline): GITISATS, ISYDGTV (reference sequence). This CDR3 reads CACDKVLGDSSWDTRQMFFGTGIKLF.

On this clone itself: The limits of the CDR3 on the DNA are not certain, so only TCRdb's listed CDR3 is given. J gene calling gave no result, while the V gene is TRGV9. The CDR3 sequence runs 25 residues, both termini included. CDR1 is GITISATS, CDR2 ISYDGTV, per germline (reference sequence). CDR3 amino acids: CACDTVGDSSWDTRQMFFGTGIKLF.

Of note for this clone: The DNA is left out, because the CDR3 cannot be placed on it with certainty; the CDR3 is given as TCRdb lists it. There is no J gene call, but TRGV9 is given as the V gene. The CDR3 sequence runs 26 residues, both termini included. Germline V gene lookup returns CDR1 GITISATS and CDR2 ISYDGTV (reference sequence). The chain's CDR3 is CACDPTGGPSSWDTRQMFFGTGIKLF.

The V gene corresponds to TRGV9; no J gene was called. The CDR3 loop spans 19 amino acids. The germline CDR1 and CDR2 sequences are GITISATS and ISYDGTV (reference sequence). The CDR3 DNA follows: TGTGCCTGTGACACCGTACTGGGGGATACCCCCCTTTTGACAGCACAACTCTTCTTT. The encoded protein is CACDTVLGDTPLLTAQLFF.

To note about this clone: It is unclear where the CDR3 begins or ends on the DNA, so no DNA is shown, and the CDR3 is as TCRdb lists it. For the V gene the call is TRGV9; the J gene has no call. The CDR3 totals 25 residues, both ends included. Per the germline V gene, CDR1 is GITISATS and CDR2 is ISYDGTV (reference sequence). Here the CDR3 reads CACDSTGGYSWDTRQTFFGTGIKLF.

A remark on this clone: Because the CDR3's place on the DNA is in doubt, the DNA is left out and the CDR3 is given as listed by TCRdb. The V gene is given as TRGV9, and no J gene call is available. Germline values: CDR1 GITISATS, CDR2 ISYDGTV (reference sequence). The CDR3 region is 25 residues in length, termini included. CDR3: CACDILGASSWDTRQMFFGTGIKLF.

Comments on this clone: The DNA is left out, because the CDR3 cannot be placed on it with certainty; the CDR3 is given as TCRdb lists it. No J gene was called, and the V gene is TRGV9. From its first to its last residue, the CDR3 has 25 amino acids. Germline CDR1 and CDR2: GITISATS and ISYDGTV (reference sequence). The CDR3 sequence: CACDTGGYGSWDTRQMFFGTGIKLF.

Comment on this clone: It is unclear where the CDR3 begins or ends on the DNA, so no DNA is shown, and the CDR3 is as TCRdb lists it. Called V gene: TRGV9; the J gene was not called. The CDR3 has 24 residues if both end residues are counted. CDR1 GITISATS and CDR2 ISYDGTV come from the germline V gene (reference sequence). This CDR3 is CACDTIWNSWDTRQMFFGTGIKLF.

With respect to this clone: The DNA is omitted, as the CDR3 cannot be located on it reliably, and the CDR3 follows TCRdb's listing. The V gene is given as TRGV9, and no J gene call is available. CDR1 and CDR2 (germline): GITISATS, ISYDGTV (reference sequence). Termini included, the CDR3 measures 25 amino acids. CDR3 in amino acids: CACDTWGESSWDTRQMFFGTGIKLF.

The V gene reported is TRGV9; the J gene is uncalled. Germline loops: CDR1 GITISATS, CDR2 ISYDGTV (reference sequence). The CDR3 sequence is 26 residues long. In nucleotides, the CDR3 is TGTGCCTGTGACCCCGCACTGGGGGATACCTCCTGGGACACCCGACAGATGTTTTACGGAACTGGCATCAAACTCTTC. Encoded protein: CACDPALGDTSWDTRQMFYGTGIKLF.